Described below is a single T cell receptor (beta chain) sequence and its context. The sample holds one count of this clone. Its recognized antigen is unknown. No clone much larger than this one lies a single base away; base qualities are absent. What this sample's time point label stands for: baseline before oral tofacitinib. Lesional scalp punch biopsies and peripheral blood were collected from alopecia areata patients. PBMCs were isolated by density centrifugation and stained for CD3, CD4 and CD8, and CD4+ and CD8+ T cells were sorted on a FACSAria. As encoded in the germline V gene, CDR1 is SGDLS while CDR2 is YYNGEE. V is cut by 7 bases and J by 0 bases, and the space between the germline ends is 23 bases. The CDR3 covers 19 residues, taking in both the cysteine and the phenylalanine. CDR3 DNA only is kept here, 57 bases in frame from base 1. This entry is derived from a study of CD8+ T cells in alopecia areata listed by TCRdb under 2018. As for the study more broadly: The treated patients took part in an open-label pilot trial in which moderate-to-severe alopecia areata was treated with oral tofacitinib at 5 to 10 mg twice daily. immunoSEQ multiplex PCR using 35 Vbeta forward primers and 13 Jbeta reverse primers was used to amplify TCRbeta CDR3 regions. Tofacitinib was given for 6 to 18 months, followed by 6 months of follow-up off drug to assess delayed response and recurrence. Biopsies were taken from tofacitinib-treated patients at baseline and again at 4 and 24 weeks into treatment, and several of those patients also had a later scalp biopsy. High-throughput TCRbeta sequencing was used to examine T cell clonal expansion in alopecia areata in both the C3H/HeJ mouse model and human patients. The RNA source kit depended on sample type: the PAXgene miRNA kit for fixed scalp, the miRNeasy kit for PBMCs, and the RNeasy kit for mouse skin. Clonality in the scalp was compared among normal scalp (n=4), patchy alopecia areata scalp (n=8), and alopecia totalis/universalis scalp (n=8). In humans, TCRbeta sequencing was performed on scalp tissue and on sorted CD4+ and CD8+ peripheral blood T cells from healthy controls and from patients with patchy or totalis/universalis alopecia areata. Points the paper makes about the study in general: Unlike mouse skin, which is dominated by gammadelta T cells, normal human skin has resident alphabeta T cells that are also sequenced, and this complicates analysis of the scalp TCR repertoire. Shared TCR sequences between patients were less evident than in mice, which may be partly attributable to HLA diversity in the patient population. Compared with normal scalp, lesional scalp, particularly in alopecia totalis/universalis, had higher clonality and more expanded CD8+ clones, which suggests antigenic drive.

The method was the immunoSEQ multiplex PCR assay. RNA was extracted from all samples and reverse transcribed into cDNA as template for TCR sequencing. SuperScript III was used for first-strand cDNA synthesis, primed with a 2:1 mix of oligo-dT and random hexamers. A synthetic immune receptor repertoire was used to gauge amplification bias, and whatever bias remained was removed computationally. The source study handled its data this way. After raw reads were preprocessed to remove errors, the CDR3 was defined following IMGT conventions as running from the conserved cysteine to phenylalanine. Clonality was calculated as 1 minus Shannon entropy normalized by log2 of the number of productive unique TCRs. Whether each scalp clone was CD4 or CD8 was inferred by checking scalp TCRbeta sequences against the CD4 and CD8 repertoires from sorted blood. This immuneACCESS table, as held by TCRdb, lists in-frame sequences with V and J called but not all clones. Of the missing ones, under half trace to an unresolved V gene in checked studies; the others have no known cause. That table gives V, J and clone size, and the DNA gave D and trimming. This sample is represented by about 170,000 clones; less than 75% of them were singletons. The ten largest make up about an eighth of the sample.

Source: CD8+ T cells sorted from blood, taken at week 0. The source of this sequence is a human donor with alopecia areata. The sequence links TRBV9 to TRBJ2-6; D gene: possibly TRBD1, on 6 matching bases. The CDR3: CASGSTAGASRSGANVLTF. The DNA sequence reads TGTGCCAGCGGTTCTACCGCAGGGGCTTCCCGCTCTGGGGCCAACGTCCTGACTTTC.